The 18 T cell receptor beta chains below were found in one sample sequenced in a study of blood T cell repertoires in COVID-19. TCRdb keeps only in-frame clones here, not all; method: immunoSEQ multiplex PCR. Seen here are 180,000 or so clones, about 88% observed once, and the top ten hold 0.99%. Source material: peripheral blood. The receptors shown here come from a man aged 18 to 30 with acute or convalescent COVID-19.

This clone was found a few times. V and J are TRBV12-3 or TRBV12-4 and TRBJ1-2, with TRBD1 identical over 7 bases. The CDR3 sequence is 13 residues long. The junction had 5 bases not matched to a gene; V was cut back by 6 bases and J by 4 bases. The CDR3 DNA reads TGTGCCAGCAGACAACAGGGGACCTATGGCTACACCTTC. Amino acids: CASRQQGTYGYTF.

The chain uses TRBV7-9 and TRBJ2-1; a possible D gene is TRBD2 (7 bases). The germline CDR1 and CDR2 sequences are SEHNR and FQNEAQ (reference sequence). The CDR3 runs to 14 residues. The V gene lost 7 bases and the J gene lost 6 bases, with 16 bases spanning the gap. The CDR3 nucleotides are TGTGCCAGCACCCTAGGGGGGGGGCCCAATGAGCAGTTCTTC. Amino acids: CASTLGGGPNEQFF.

V usage is TRBV30 and J usage is TRBJ2-4; possible D gene TRBD1, 7 bases. CDR3 length: 19 residues. V gave up 2 bases and J gave up 0 bases, with 23 bases separating them. CDR1 is GTSNPN, CDR2 SVGIG, per germline (reference sequence). This CDR3 reads CAWSFRGRGSFLAKNIQYF. CDR3 sequence (DNA): TGTGCCTGGAGTTTTAGGGGGCGGGGCAGCTTCTTAGCCAAAAACATTCAGTACTTC.

The chain links TRBV19 to TRBJ1-5, with TRBD1 matching 9 bases. The CDR3 has 14 residues. With V trimmed by 4 bases and J by 3 bases, 1 base remained unmatched. CDR1 LNHDA and CDR2 SQIVND come from the germline V gene (reference sequence). In DNA, the CDR3 is TGTGCCAGTAGTAGGGACAGGGTCAATCAGCCCCAGCATTTT. It encodes CASSRDRVNQPQHF.

This clone was counted once. The chain employs TRBV30 and TRBJ1-5; maybe TRBD1 (5 bases). Germline V lookup: CDR1 GTSNPN, CDR2 SVGIG (reference sequence). The CDR3 contains 14 residues. The V end was cut by 3 bases, the J end by 0 bases, with 9 bases between. The CDR3 protein is CAWSGGGSNQPQHF. CDR3 coding DNA: TGTGCCTGGAGCGGCGGGGGTAGCAATCAGCCCCAGCATTTT.

This clone was recorded a few times. The limits of the CDR3 on the DNA are not certain, so only TCRdb's listed CDR3 is given. The rearrangement links TRBV2 to TRBJ2-1; no DNA check was done on the table's D call, TRBD2. The CDR3 is made up of 15 amino acids, end residues included. CDR1 and CDR2 (germline): SNHLY, FYNNEI. The CDR3 loop reads CASILGGSSYNEQFF.

The chain joins TRBV19 to TRBJ2-1; 8 nucleotides agree with TRBD1. The CDR3 has 15 amino acids. The V and J ends lost 6 bases and 0 bases, in that order; junction bases with no gene match: 4. CDR1 LNHDA and CDR2 SQIVND come from the germline V gene (reference sequence). CDR3 sequence reads: CASRTGASSYNEQFF. The CDR3 DNA sequence: TGTGCCAGTAGGACAGGGGCGAGCTCCTACAATGAGCAGTTCTTC.

This clone has more than one count but fewer than ten. The CDR3 is CASSLPGTVNTGELFF. CDR3 bases: TGTGCCAGCAGCTTACCTGGGACAGTGAACACCGGGGAGCTGTTTTTT. The V gene is TRBV5-5, the J gene TRBJ2-2; 7 nucleotides line up with TRBD1. The CDR3 has 16 residues. V shed 2 bases, J shed 1 base, and the junction held 5 bases outside the gene matches. Germline V gene lookup returns CDR1 SGHKS and CDR2 YYEKEE (reference sequence).

The rearrangement joins TRBV4-1 to TRBJ1-6; no firm D call. Trimming removed 0 bases from V and 0 bases from J, with 6 bases in between. This CDR3 region has 16 residues. The germline CDR1 and CDR2 sequences are MGHRA and YSYEKL. The CDR3 nucleotides are TGCGCCAGCAGCCAAGAAGCGAGCTCCTATAATTCACCCCTCCACTTT. Translating it yields CASSQEASSYNSPLHF.

The chain has TRBV7-3 and TRBJ2-1, with 12 nucleotides matching TRBD2. Germline V lookup: CDR1 SGHTA, CDR2 FQGTGA. The CDR3 is made up of 14 amino acids. The V segment lost 4 bases and the J segment 15 bases; nucleotides outside the gene matches: 10. In DNA, the CDR3 is TGTGCCAGCAGCTACGCTAGCGGGGGGGCCCCCTTGTTCTTC. Translation gives CASSYASGGAPLFF.

The J gene is TRBJ1-2, the V gene TRBV27; tentatively, D is TRBD1 (5 bases). Germline assignment: CDR1 MNHEY and CDR2 SMNVEV (reference sequence). There are 11 residues in the CDR3. With 10 bases removed from V and 5 bases from J, the gap between germline ends came to 11 bases. CDR3: CATQGDYGYTF. In DNA form, the CDR3 reads TGTGCCACCCAAGGGGATTATGGCTACACCTTC.

This sequence joins TRBV6-2 or TRBV6-3 and TRBJ2-2; 8 bases map to TRBD2. The germline V gene encodes CDR1 MNHEY and CDR2 SVGEGT. V lost 0 bases, J lost 3 bases, and 9 bases stayed unmatched. This CDR3 is 18 amino acids long. CDR3 coding DNA: TGTGCCAGCAGTTACTCGCTTGGCGGGGGGTTCTACACCGGGGAGCTGTTTTTT. It is translated as CASSYSLGGGFYTGELFF.

The chain combines TRBV28 with TRBJ2-7, with TRBD2 identical over 9 bases. V shed 3 bases, J shed 11 bases, and the junction held 8 bases outside the gene matches. Germline V CDR1 and CDR2: MDHEN, SYDVKM. This CDR3 contains 13 residues. CDR3 amino acids: CASSFSAGGMEYV. The CDR3, as DNA: TGTGCCAGCAGTTTCTCGGCGGGGGGGATGGAGTACGTC.

The rearrangement joins TRBV9 to TRBJ2-5, with a weak D call TRBD2 (7 bases). V dropped 3 bases and J dropped 3 bases, with 18 bases sitting between them. From germline, CDR1 is SGDLS and CDR2 YYNGEE. The CDR3 is 16 residues long. The DNA of the CDR3 is TGTGCCAGCAGCGGATTCGAGGGGGGGCCAAAAGAGACCCAGTACTTC. Amino acids: CASSGFEGGPKETQYF.

CDR3 bases: TGTGCCAGCACACAGGACAGGGATGACTATGGCTACACCTTC. Its protein is CASTQDRDDYGYTF. The rearrangement uses TRBV6-5 and TRBJ1-2, with TRBD1 identical over 8 bases. The CDR3 is 14 residues long. CDR1 MNHEY and CDR2 SVGAGI come from the germline V gene. Unmatched junction bases numbered 7, after V lost 7 bases and J lost 3 bases.

The chain carries TRBV2 and TRBJ2-7; 7 positions match TRBD1. The germline V gene encodes CDR1 SNHLY and CDR2 FYNNEI. This CDR3 is built from 15 residues. V shed 0 bases, J shed 2 bases, and the junction held 4 bases outside the gene matches. In DNA, the CDR3 is TGTGCCAGCAGTGAAGCGGCAGGGGGTACCTACGAGCAGTACGTC. Its protein is CASSEAAGGTYEQYV.

The chain carries TRBV30 and TRBJ1-2; D not resolved. Germline CDR1 and CDR2: GTSNPN and SVGIG (reference sequence). V dropped 2 bases and J dropped 2 bases, with 9 bases sitting between them. The CDR3 runs 13 residues. The CDR3 DNA reads TGTGCCTGGAGTCCGGGAGGGAACTATGGCTACACCTTC. Its translation is CAWSPGGNYGYTF.

This chain uses TRBV11-2 with TRBJ2-4; no firm D call. The V gene's germline CDR1 is SGHAT and CDR2 FQNNGV. Trimming removed 4 bases from V and 8 bases from J, with 15 bases in between. CDR3 length equals 14 residues. CDR3 bases: TGTGCCAGCAGCTCAGGCATGGTTCCGGACATTCAGTACTTC. Protein sequence: CASSSGMVPDIQYF.